Below, 11 T cell receptor beta chains from the same sample are listed, as sequenced in a study of OX40 agonist ivuxolimab in advanced cancers. The assay was immunoSEQ multiplex PCR, and TCRdb's table has in-frame clones only and misses some. The sample has roughly 53,000 clones; 85% to 90% are singletons. This sample comprised CD4+ or CD8+ T cells sorted from blood, obtained in a trial of the OX40 agonist ivuxolimab. The receptors here all came from an adult with an advanced solid tumor such as melanoma, head and neck, liver or kidney cancer.

Note on this clone: Compared with germline, one end of the junction differs, possibly owing to a read error. The same CDR3 arises from other DNA sequences in this sample as well. The rearrangement links TRBV23-1 to TRBJ2-7, with 12 bases that match TRBD2. TRBV23-1 is placed among ORFs of uncertain function. The CDR3 has 19 amino acids. The CDR3 protein is CASSQWISLAGGPEKEQYF. CDR3 in DNA: TGCGCCAGCAGTCAATGGATTAGCCTAGCGGGAGGGCCGGAAAAAGAGCAGTACTTT.

V is TRBV6-5 and J is TRBJ1-1; maybe TRBD1 (6 bases). Per germline, CDR1 MNHEY and CDR2 SVGAGI. CDR3 size: 13 residues. Between the trimmed V and J ends, which lost 2 bases and 4 bases, there was a span of 8 bases. The CDR3 sequence is CASSYQGRTEAFF. CDR3 bases: TGTGCCAGCAGTTACCAGGGGCGCACTGAAGCTTTCTTT.

The chain has TRBV6-5 and TRBJ1-5, with a weak D call TRBD1 (6 bases). CDR1 and CDR2 (germline): MNHEY, SVGAGI. This CDR3 has 14 amino acids. V dropped 6 bases and J dropped 3 bases, with 12 bases sitting between them. CDR3 sequence: CASSRGQLNQPQHF. In nucleotides, the CDR3 is TGTGCCAGCAGCCGCGGACAGCTCAATCAGCCCCAGCATTTT.

The chain uses TRBV11-2 and TRBJ1-3; no clear D. This CDR3 comprises 12 residues. Trimming left V 4 bases short and J 7 bases short, with 8 bases between. Germline V gives CDR1 SGHAT, CDR2 FQNNGV. Here the CDR3 DNA reads TGTGCCAGCAGCTCAGTGGCGAACACCATATATTTT. Protein: CASSSVANTIYF.

The rearrangement joins TRBV9 to TRBJ2-7; 12 bases are shared with TRBD1. Trimming removed 4 bases from V and 6 bases from J; junction bases left unmatched: 14. The CDR3 totals 17 residues. Germline CDR1 reads SGDLS; CDR2 reads YYNGEE. In DNA, the CDR3 is TGTGCCAGCAGCCAATCGGGACAGGGGGCGGCCGGGGGCGAGCAGTACTTC. This sequence encodes CASSQSGQGAAGGEQYF. The full variable domain, with the rest looked up from reference TRBV9 and TRBJ2-7, is DSGVTQTPKHLITATGQRVTLRCSPRSGDLSVYWYQQSLDQGLQFLIQYYNGEERAKGNILERFSAQQFPDLHSELNLSSLELGDSALYFCASSQSGQGAAGGEQYFGPGTRLTVT.

The gene calls are TRBV28 and TRBJ2-1; D not resolved. The length of the CDR3 is 13 residues. In germline, CDR1 is MDHEN, CDR2 SYDVKM. CDR3 in DNA: TGTACAAGTTGTGGAGTGGTTCCTAATGAGCAGTTCTTC. This translates into CTSCGVVPNEQFF.

The chain has TRBV6-5 and TRBJ1-3; D may be TRBD1 (6 bases). Germline values: CDR1 MNHEY, CDR2 SVGAGI. This CDR3 is 15 amino acids long. V lost 8 bases and J lost 0, with 14 bases in between. DNA for the CDR3: TGTGCCAGCGGTAACAGGGACTTCTCTGGAAACACCATATATTTT. This gives the protein CASGNRDFSGNTIYF.

The V gene is TRBV19, the J gene TRBJ2-2; D not resolved. V lost 5 bases to trimming and J lost 1 base, with 5 bases between them. The CDR3 runs to 13 residues. Germline-derived CDR1 and CDR2 are LNHDA and SQIVND (reference sequence). The CDR3 nucleotides are TGTGCCAGTAGTTCCAGGAACACCGGGGAGCTGTTTTTT. It is translated as CASSSRNTGELFF.

The chain has TRBV28 and TRBJ2-1; 9 bases are shared with TRBD2. Trimming removed 5 bases from V and 6 bases from J; junction bases left unmatched: 8. Germline V gives CDR1 MDHEN, CDR2 SYDVKM. The CDR3 consists of 15 residues. The CDR3 protein is CASSATSGPPNEQFF. CDR3 sequence (DNA): TGTGCCAGCAGTGCCACTAGCGGGCCCCCCAATGAGCAGTTCTTC.

The J gene is TRBJ2-7, the V gene TRBV6-5, with a possible D match to TRBD1 (6 bases). Per germline, CDR1 MNHEY and CDR2 SVGAGI. The CDR3 totals 15 residues. Between the trimmed V and J ends, which lost 0 bases and 2 bases, there was a span of 11 bases. In nucleotides, the CDR3 is TGTGCCAGCAGTTACTCGGGTAGGGGGACCTACGAGCAGTACTTC. Translated, it gives CASSYSGRGTYEQYF.

The V call is TRBV9, the J call TRBJ2-1, with 11 positions matching TRBD2. Germline V CDR1 and CDR2: SGDLS, YYNGEE. The CDR3 contains 16 residues. J was trimmed by 3 bases and V by 4 bases; bases with no gene match: 6. Here the CDR3 DNA reads TGTGCCAGCAGCCCAAGTGGGACTAGCGGCTACAATGAGCAGTTCTTC. Translating gives CASSPSGTSGYNEQFF. The complete variable domain, with remaining parts taken from reference TRBV9 and TRBJ2-1, reads DSGVTQTPKHLITATGQRVTLRCSPRSGDLSVYWYQQSLDQGLQFLIQYYNGEERAKGNILERFSAQQFPDLHSELNLSSLELGDSALYFCASSPSGTSGYNEQFFGPGTRLTVL.